This T cell receptor (beta chain) was identified in a study of regulatory T cells in long-lasting Graves disease. Time point here: newly diagnosed GD, antithyroid drugs for less than 3 months. From PBMCs, RNA was extracted and then used to make the TCR library. Comment on this clonotype: Its antigen is unknown.

Overall study findings and caveats: Accuracy was perhaps lowered by the small sample size.

Arm-PCR of CDR3 regions and iRepertoire HTBI primers were the basis on which TCR beta libraries were built. TCRdb re-called the multiplex PCR reads through MiXCR, storing one row per CDR3 protein. The data contain 500,000 or so distinct CDR3 sequences, approximately 15% of them singletons. The same data also contributed to another study, on T cells in Graves' hyperthyroidism and ophthalmopathy.

This receptor was identified in a woman aged 50 to 60 with Graves disease. Specimen: peripheral blood mononuclear cells (PBMCs), collected at new diagnosis, from a patient treated with antithyroid drugs.

In nucleotides, the CDR3 is TGTGCCAGCAGCCTCGCCGGGTCCGATACCAAAAACATTCAGTACTTC. Translated, it gives CASSLAGSDTKNIQYF. The chain employs TRBV5-4 and TRBJ2-4; no clear D. This CDR3 is 16 amino acids long. CDR1 SGHNT and CDR2 YYREEE come from the germline V gene (reference sequence). Trimming took 4 bases from V and 2 from J, leaving 16 bases between them.